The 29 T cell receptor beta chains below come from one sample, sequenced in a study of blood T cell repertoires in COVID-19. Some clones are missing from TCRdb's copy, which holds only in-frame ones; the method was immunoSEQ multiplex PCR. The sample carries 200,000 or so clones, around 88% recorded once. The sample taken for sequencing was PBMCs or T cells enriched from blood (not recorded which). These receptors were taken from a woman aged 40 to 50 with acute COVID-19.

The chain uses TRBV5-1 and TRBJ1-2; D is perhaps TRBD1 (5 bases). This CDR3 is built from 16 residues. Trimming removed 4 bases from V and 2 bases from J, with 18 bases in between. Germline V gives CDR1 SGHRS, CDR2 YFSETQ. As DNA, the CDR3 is TGCGCCAGCAGCCGAGGACAAGCGGGCTTGAACTATGGCTACACCTTC. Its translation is CASSRGQAGLNYGYTF.

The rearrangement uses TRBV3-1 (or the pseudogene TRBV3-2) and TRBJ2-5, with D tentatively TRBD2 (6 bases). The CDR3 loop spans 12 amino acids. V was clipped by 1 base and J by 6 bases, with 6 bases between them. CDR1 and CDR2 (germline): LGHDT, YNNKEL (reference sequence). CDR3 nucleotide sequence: TGTGCCAGCAGCCAAGGCGGGAAGACCCAGTACTTC. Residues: CASSQGGKTQYF.

The CDR3 nucleotides are TGTGCCAGCAGCCTATTTACAGGGGGTAATGAAAAACTGTTTTTT. Its protein is CASSLFTGGNEKLFF. The genes are TRBV7-9 and TRBJ1-4, with 8 bases identical to TRBD1. This CDR3 has 15 amino acids. Germline V gene sequence: CDR1 SEHNR, CDR2 FQNEAQ (reference sequence). V shed 5 bases and J 4 bases; nucleotides not matched to a gene: 6.

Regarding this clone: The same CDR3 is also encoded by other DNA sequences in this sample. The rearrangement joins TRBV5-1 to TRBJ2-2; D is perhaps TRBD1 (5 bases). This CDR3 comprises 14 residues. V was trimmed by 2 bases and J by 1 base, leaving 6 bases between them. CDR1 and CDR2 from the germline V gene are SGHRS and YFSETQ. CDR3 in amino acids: CASSFTGNTGELFF. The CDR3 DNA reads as TGCGCCAGCAGCTTTACAGGGAACACCGGGGAGCTGTTTTTT. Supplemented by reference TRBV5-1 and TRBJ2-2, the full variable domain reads KAGVTQTPRYLIKTRGQQVTLSCSPISGHRSVSWYQQTPGQGLQFLFEYFSETQRNKGNFPGRFSGRQFSNSRSEMNVSTLELGDSALYLCASSFTGNTGELFFGEGSRLTVL.

The CDR3 loop is CASSGGQGYNSPLHF. The CDR3 DNA reads as TGCGCCAGCAGCGGGGGACAGGGATATAATTCACCCCTCCACTTT. The chain combines TRBV5-1 with TRBJ1-6; TRBD1 matches 9 bases. Losses at the gene ends were 4 bases for V and 4 bases for J; bases not matched to a gene: 3. Germline-derived CDR1 and CDR2 are SGHRS and YFSETQ. The CDR3 totals 15 residues. The whole variable domain, remainder taken from reference TRBV5-1 and TRBJ1-6, is KAGVTQTPRYLIKTRGQQVTLSCSPISGHRSVSWYQQTPGQGLQFLFEYFSETQRNKGNFPGRFSGRQFSNSRSEMNVSTLELGDSALYLCASSGGQGYNSPLHFGNGTRLTVT.

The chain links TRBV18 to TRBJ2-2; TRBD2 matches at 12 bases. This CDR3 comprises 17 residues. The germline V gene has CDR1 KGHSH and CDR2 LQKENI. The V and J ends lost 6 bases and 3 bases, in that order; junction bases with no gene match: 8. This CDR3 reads CASSPGLAGPHTGELFF. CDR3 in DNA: TGTGCCAGCTCCCCTGGACTAGCGGGGCCCCACACCGGGGAGCTGTTTTTT. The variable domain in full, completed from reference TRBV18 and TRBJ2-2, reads NAGVMQNPRHLVRRRGQEARLRCSPMKGHSHVYWYRQLPEEGLKFMVYLQKENIIDESGMPKERFSAEFPKEGPSILRIQQVVRGDSAAYFCASSPGLAGPHTGELFFGEGSRLTVL.

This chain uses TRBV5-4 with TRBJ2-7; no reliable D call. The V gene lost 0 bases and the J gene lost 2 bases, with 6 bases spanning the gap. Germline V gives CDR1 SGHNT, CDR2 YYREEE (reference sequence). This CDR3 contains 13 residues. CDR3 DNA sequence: TGTGCCAGCAGCTTGGACGGTCCCTACGAGCAGTACGTC. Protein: CASSLDGPYEQYV.

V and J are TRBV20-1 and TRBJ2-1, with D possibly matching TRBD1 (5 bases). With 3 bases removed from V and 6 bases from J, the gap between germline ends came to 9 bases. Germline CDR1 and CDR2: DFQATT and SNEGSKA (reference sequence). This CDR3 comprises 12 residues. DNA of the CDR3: TGCAGTGCTAGTGAAGGGGTCAATGAGCAGTTCTTC. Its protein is CSASEGVNEQFF.

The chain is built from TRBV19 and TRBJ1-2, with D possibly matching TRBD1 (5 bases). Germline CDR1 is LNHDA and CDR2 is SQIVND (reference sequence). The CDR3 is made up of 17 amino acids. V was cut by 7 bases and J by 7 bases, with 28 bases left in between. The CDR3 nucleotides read TGTGCCAGTAACGGAGGGGACCTCGAACGGGGCATAACTGGCTACACCTTC. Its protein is CASNGGDLERGITGYTF.

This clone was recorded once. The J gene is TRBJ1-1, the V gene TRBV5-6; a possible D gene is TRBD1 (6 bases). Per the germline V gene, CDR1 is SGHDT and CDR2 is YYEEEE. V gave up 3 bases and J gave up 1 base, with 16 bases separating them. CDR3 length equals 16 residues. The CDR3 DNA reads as TGTGCCAGCAGCTCGTGGCGGGGGGGCTGGAACACTGAAGCTTTCTTT. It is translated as CASSSWRGGWNTEAFF.

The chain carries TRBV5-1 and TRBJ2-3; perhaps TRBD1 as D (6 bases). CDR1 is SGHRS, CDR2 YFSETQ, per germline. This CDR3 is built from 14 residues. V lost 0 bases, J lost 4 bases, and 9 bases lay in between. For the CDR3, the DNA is TGCGCCAGCAGCTTGGGAGACAGGCCAGATACGCAGTATTTT. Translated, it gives CASSLGDRPDTQYF.

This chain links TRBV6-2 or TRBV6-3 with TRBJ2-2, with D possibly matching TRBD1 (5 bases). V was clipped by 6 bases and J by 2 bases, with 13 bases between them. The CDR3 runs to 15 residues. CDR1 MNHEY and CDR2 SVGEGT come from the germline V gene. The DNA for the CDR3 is TGTGCCAGCAGCCGGGCCGACAGAAACACCGGGGAGCTGTTTTTT. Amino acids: CASSRADRNTGELFF.

Here the CDR3 DNA reads TGCGCCAGCAGCACCCGGACACTGAAGGGAGATACGCAGTATTTT. The encoded protein is CASSTRTLKGDTQYF. This sequence joins TRBV5-1 and TRBJ2-3, with D tentatively TRBD1 (5 bases). The CDR3 extends over 15 amino acids. Germline CDR1 reads SGHRS; CDR2 reads YFSETQ. The germline V and J ends were trimmed by 4 bases and 5 bases, with 17 bases remaining between them. Supplemented by reference TRBV5-1 and TRBJ2-3, the full variable domain reads KAGVTQTPRYLIKTRGQQVTLSCSPISGHRSVSWYQQTPGQGLQFLFEYFSETQRNKGNFPGRFSGRQFSNSRSEMNVSTLELGDSALYLCASSTRTLKGDTQYFGPGTRLTVL.

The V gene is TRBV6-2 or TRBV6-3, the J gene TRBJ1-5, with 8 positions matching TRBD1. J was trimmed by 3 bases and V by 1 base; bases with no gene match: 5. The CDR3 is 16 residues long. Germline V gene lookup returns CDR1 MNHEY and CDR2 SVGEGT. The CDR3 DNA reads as TGTGCCAGCAGTTACTACGGACAGGGAAACAATCAGCCCCAGCATTTT. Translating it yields CASSYYGQGNNQPQHF.

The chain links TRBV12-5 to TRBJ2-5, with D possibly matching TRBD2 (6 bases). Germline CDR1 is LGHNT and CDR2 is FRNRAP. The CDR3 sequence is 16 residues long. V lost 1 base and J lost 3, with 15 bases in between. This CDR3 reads CASGLGGTAPKETQYF. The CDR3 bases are TGTGCTAGTGGTTTGGGCGGGACCGCACCCAAAGAGACCCAGTACTTC. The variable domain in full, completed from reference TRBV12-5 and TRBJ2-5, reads DARVTQTPRHKVTEMGQEVTMRCQPILGHNTVFWYRQTMMQGLELLAYFRNRAPLDDSGMPKDRFSAEMPDATLATLKIQPSEPRDSAVYFCASGLGGTAPKETQYFGPGTRLLVL.

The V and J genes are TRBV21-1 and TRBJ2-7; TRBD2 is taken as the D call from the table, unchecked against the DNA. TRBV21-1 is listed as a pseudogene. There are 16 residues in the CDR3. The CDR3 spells CASSKVTSGSSYEQYV. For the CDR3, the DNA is TGTGCCAGCAGCAAAGTTACTAGCGGTAGCTCCTACGAGCAGTACGTC.

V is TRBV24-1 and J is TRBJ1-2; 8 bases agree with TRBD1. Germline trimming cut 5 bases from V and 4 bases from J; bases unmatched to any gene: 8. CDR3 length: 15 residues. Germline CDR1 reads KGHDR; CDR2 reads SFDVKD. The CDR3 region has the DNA TGTGCCACCAGTGCGAATACCGGGACAGGCTATGGCTACACCTTC. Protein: CATSANTGTGYGYTF.

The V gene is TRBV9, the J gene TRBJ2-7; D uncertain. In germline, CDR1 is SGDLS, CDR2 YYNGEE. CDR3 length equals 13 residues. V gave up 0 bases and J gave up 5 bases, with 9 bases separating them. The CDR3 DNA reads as TGTGCCAGCAGCGTAGATGGGCTCGACGAGCAGTACTTC. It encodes CASSVDGLDEQYF. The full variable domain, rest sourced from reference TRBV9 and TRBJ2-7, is DSGVTQTPKHLITATGQRVTLRCSPRSGDLSVYWYQQSLDQGLQFLIQYYNGEERAKGNILERFSAQQFPDLHSELNLSSLELGDSALYFCASSVDGLDEQYFGPGTRLTVT.

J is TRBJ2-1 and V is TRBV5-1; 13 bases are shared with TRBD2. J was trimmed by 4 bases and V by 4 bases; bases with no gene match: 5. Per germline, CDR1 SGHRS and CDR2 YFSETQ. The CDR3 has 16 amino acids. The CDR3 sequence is CASSARLAGGYNEQFF. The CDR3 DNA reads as TGCGCCAGCAGCGCCCGACTAGCGGGGGGATACAATGAGCAGTTCTTC. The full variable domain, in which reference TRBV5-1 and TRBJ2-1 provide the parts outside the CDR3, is KAGVTQTPRYLIKTRGQQVTLSCSPISGHRSVSWYQQTPGQGLQFLFEYFSETQRNKGNFPGRFSGRQFSNSRSEMNVSTLELGDSALYLCASSARLAGGYNEQFFGPGTRLTVL.

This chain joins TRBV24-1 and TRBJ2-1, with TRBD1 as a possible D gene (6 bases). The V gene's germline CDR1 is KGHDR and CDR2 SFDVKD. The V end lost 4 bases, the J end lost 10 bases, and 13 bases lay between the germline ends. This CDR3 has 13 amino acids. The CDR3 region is CATSDPQGPEQFF. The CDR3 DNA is TGTGCCACCAGTGACCCACAGGGCCCCGAGCAGTTCTTC.

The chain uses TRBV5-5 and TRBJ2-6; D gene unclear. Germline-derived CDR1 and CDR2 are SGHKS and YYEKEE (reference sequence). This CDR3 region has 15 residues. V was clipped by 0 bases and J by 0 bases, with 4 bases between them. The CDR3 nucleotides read TGTGCCAGCAGCTTGGCGGGCTCTGGGGCCAACGTCCTGACTTTC. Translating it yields CASSLAGSGANVLTF.

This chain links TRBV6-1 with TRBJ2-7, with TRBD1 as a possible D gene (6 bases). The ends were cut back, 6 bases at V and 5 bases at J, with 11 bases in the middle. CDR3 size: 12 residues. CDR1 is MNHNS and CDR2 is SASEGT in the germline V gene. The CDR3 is CASRADRNEQYF. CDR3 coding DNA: TGTGCCAGCAGGGCCGACAGGAACGAGCAGTACTTC.

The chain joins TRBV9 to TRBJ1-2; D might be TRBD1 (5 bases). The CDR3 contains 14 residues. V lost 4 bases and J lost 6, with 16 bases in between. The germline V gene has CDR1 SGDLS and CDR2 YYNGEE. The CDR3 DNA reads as TGTGCCAGCAGCCCTTCGACAGTTTTCCATGGCTACACCTTC. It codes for CASSPSTVFHGYTF.

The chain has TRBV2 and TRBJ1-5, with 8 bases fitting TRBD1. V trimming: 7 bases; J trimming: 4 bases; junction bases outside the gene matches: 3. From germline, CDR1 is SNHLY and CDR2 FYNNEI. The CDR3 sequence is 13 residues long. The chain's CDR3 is CASKGTGNQPQHF. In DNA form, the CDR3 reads TGTGCCAGCAAGGGGACAGGAAATCAGCCCCAGCATTTT.

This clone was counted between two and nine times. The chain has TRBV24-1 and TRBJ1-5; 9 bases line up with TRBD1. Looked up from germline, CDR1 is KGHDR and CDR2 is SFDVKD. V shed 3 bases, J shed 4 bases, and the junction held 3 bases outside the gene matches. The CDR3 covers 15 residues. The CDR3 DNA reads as TGTGCCACCAGTGATCCCGGGACAGGGAATCAGCCCCAGCATTTT. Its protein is CATSDPGTGNQPQHF.

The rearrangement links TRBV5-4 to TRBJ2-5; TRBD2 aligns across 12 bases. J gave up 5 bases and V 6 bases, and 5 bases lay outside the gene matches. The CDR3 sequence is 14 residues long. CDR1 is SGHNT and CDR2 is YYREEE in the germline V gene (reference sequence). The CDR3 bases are TGTGCCAGCACCCTAGCGGGGGGGCGGGAGACCCAGTACTTC. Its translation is CASTLAGGRETQYF. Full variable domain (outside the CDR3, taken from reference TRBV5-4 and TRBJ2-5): ETGVTQSPTHLIKTRGQQVTLRCSSQSGHNTVSWYQQALGQGPQFIFQYYREEENGRGNFPPRFSGLQFPNYSSELNVNALELDDSALYLCASTLAGGRETQYFGPGTRLLVL.

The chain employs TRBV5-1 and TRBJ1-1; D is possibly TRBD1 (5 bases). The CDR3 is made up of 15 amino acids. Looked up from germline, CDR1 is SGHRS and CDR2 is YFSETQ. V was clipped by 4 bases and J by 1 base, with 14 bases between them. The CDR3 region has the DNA TGCGCCAGCAGCCCCGGGGACTTGGAGAACACTGAAGCTTTCTTT. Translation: CASSPGDLENTEAFF.

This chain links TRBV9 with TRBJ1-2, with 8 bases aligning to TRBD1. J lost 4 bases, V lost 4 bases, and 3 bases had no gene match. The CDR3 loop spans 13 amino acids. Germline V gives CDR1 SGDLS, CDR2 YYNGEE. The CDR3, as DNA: TGTGCCAGCAGCCATACAGGGGGCTATGGCTACACCTTC. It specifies CASSHTGGYGYTF.

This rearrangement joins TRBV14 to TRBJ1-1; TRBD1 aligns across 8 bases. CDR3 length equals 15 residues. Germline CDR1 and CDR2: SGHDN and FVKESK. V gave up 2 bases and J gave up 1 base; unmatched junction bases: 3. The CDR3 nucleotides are TGTGCCAGCAGCCAAACAGGGGGGCAGAACACTGAAGCTTTCTTT. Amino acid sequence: CASSQTGGQNTEAFF.